These 21 T cell receptor beta chains originate from one sample sequenced in a study of cytomegalovirus exposure and HLA in healthy donors. Primers for the PCR totalled 60 Vbeta and 13 Jbeta. Sequencing was performed with immunoSEQ multiplex PCR; in TCRdb, only in-frame clones are kept and a portion is missing. The sample includes 100,000 or so clones, 65% to 80% of them seen just once. Material for sequencing was PBMCs. Source of these receptors: a man aged 50-59 years in good health and CMV-seronegative.

The chain couples TRBV6-5 to TRBJ1-1; 10 nucleotides line up with TRBD1. Unmatched junction bases numbered 8, after V lost 5 bases and J lost 5 bases. CDR1 is MNHEY and CDR2 is SVGAGI in the germline V gene. CDR3 length equals 15 residues. The CDR3, as DNA: TGTGCCAGCAGTAAGTTCGGGACAGGGGTTACTGAAGCTTTCTTT. This gives the protein CASSKFGTGVTEAFF.

The CDR3 loop is CASSLVGGDREQFF. The CDR3 DNA is TGTGCCAGCAGCTTAGTAGGGGGGGATAGGGAGCAGTTCTTC. V and J are TRBV7-9 and TRBJ2-1, with D tentatively TRBD2 (7 bases). The CDR3 runs to 14 residues. Trimming pared 1 base from V and 10 bases from J, leaving 14 bases between. Germline CDR1 reads SEHNR; CDR2 reads FQNEAQ (reference sequence).

This clone was counted only a few times. This chain uses TRBV9 with TRBJ2-1; 7 bases match TRBD1. CDR3 size: 14 residues. The V segment lost 3 bases and the J segment 10 bases; nucleotides outside the gene matches: 10. Germline V CDR1 and CDR2: SGDLS, YYNGEE. CDR3 protein: CASSAQGSPSEQFF. The CDR3 nucleotides are TGTGCCAGCAGCGCACAGGGGTCTCCTTCAGAGCAGTTCTTC.

There are many counts of this clone. The V gene is TRBV6-5, the J gene TRBJ1-1; TRBD1 matches at 9 bases. Losses at the gene ends were 3 bases for V and 7 bases for J; bases not matched to a gene: 3. The V gene's germline CDR1 is MNHEY and CDR2 SVGAGI. The CDR3 extends over 13 amino acids. The chain's CDR3 is CASSYRGQGEAFF. CDR3 DNA: TGTGCCAGCAGTTATAGGGGACAGGGTGAAGCTTTCTTT.

The chain employs TRBV6-4 and TRBJ2-3; D perhaps matches TRBD2 (6 bases). Germline CDR1 and CDR2: MRHNA and SNTAGT. V shed 8 bases and J shed 8 bases, with 23 bases lying between them. The CDR3 contains 15 residues. CDR3 nucleotide sequence: TGTGCCAGCGGAAGGGGAGGACCGAGGAGGAGTACGCAGTATTTT. Translated: CASGRGGPRRSTQYF.

The V and J genes are TRBV7-3 and TRBJ2-2; 13 bases line up with TRBD2. The CDR3 has 18 residues. V dropped 5 bases and J dropped 5; count of bases not matched to a gene: 11. CDR1 and CDR2 (germline): SGHTA, FQGTGA. The CDR3 spells CASSPFGLAGATTGELFF. In DNA form, the CDR3 reads TGTGCCAGCAGCCCCTTCGGACTAGCGGGAGCTACTACCGGGGAGCTGTTTTTT. Full variable domain (missing parts from reference TRBV7-3 and TRBJ2-2): GAGVSQTPSNKVTEKGKYVELRCDPISGHTALYWYRQSLGQGPEFLIYFQGTGAADDSGLPNDRFFAVRPEGSVSTLKIQRTERGDSAVYLCASSPFGLAGATTGELFFGEGSRLTVL.

This chain links TRBV5-4 with TRBJ1-4; TRBD1 agrees at 8 bases. This CDR3 has 15 amino acids. The ends lost 4 bases at V and 8 bases at J; junction bases unmatched: 10. Germline V CDR1 and CDR2: SGHNT, YYREEE (reference sequence). The CDR3 loop reads CASSPDGDRNEKLFF. The CDR3 DNA follows: TGTGCCAGCAGCCCGGACGGGGACAGGAACGAAAAACTGTTTTTT.

The gene calls are TRBV6-4 and TRBJ2-4; TRBD1 aligns across 8 bases. J was trimmed by 8 bases and V by 4 bases; bases with no gene match: 7. Germline V gives CDR1 MRHNA, CDR2 SNTAGT. The CDR3 covers 14 residues. CDR3: CASSGGKTGDIQYF. As DNA, the CDR3 is TGTGCCAGCAGTGGGGGGAAGACAGGGGACATTCAGTACTTC.

This CDR3 is CASSSGYKPDTQYF. CDR3 sequence (DNA): TGTGCCAGCAGCTCAGGATACAAACCAGATACGCAGTATTTT. The genes are TRBV11-3 and TRBJ2-3, with D unresolved. The V end was cut by 4 bases, the J end by 4 bases, with 12 bases between. CDR3 length: 14 residues. Germline CDR1 and CDR2: SGHNT and YENEEA.

The J gene is TRBJ2-3, the V gene TRBV4-1; the match to TRBD2 covers 7 bases. This CDR3 region has 16 residues. J was trimmed by 3 bases and V by 3 bases; bases with no gene match: 9. Germline CDR1 and CDR2: MGHRA and YSYEKL. The CDR3 loop reads CASSHGLGEGTDTQYF. The CDR3 nucleotides read TGCGCCAGCAGCCACGGACTAGGGGAGGGTACAGATACGCAGTATTTT.

The chain's CDR3 is CASSRGTALYEQYF. Written as DNA, the CDR3 is TGTGCCAGCAGTCGCGGGACAGCTTTGTACGAGCAGTACTTC. The chain couples TRBV2 to TRBJ2-5, with D perhaps matching TRBD1 (7 bases). The end of the DNA is better explained by TRBJ2-7, so the J call may be wrong. Germline assignment: CDR1 SNHLY and CDR2 FYNNEI. This CDR3 contains 14 residues.

The sample holds a few counts of this clone. The rearrangement uses TRBV30 and TRBJ1-5; 7 bases match TRBD1. After removal of 1 base from V and 3 bases from J, the junction contained 6 bases not matched to a gene. Germline CDR1 and CDR2: GTSNPN and SVGIG (reference sequence). This CDR3 is 15 amino acids long. This chain's CDR3 is CAWSAAGGNNQPQHF. Here the CDR3 DNA reads TGTGCCTGGAGTGCGGCAGGGGGAAACAATCAGCCCCAGCATTTT.

This chain joins TRBV10-3 and TRBJ2-7, with TRBD2 matching 9 bases. V trimming: 0 bases; J trimming: 6 bases; junction bases outside the gene matches: 6. Germline V lookup: CDR1 ENHRY, CDR2 SYGVKD. The CDR3 totals 15 residues. This CDR3 reads CAISESREGRGEQYF. CDR3 sequence (DNA): TGTGCCATCAGTGAGTCGCGGGAGGGCCGGGGCGAGCAGTACTTC.

The chain joins TRBV28 to TRBJ1-3, with a weak D call TRBD1 (5 bases). Between the trimmed V and J ends, which lost 8 bases and 7 bases, there was a span of 12 bases. Germline V gene lookup returns CDR1 MDHEN and CDR2 SYDVKM. This CDR3 is built from 12 residues. The CDR3 spells CASQIKGNTIYF. For the CDR3, the DNA is TGTGCCAGCCAAATCAAGGGGAACACCATATATTTT.

J is TRBJ1-1 and V is TRBV4-1, with D perhaps matching TRBD1 (5 bases). Trimming pared 0 bases from V and 6 bases from J, leaving 14 bases between. CDR1 MGHRA and CDR2 YSYEKL come from the germline V gene. The CDR3 sequence is 15 residues long. The CDR3 loop is CASSQDRQGGAEAFF. In DNA form, the CDR3 reads TGCGCCAGCAGCCAAGATAGGCAGGGAGGAGCTGAAGCTTTCTTT.

The chain links TRBV19 to TRBJ2-7; 7 bases map to TRBD1. Trimming at V came to 4 bases and at J to 2 bases, leaving 11 bases not matched to a gene. From germline, CDR1 is LNHDA and CDR2 SQIVND (reference sequence). The CDR3 is 16 residues long. CDR3 sequence (DNA): TGTGCCAGTAGTAGACAGGGTCATAGCGAAACCTACGAGCAGTACTTC. This sequence encodes CASSRQGHSETYEQYF.

The J gene is TRBJ2-1, the V gene TRBV5-4, with D maybe TRBD2 (7 bases). Germline V lookup: CDR1 SGHNT, CDR2 YYREEE (reference sequence). The CDR3 runs to 15 residues. V was clipped by 0 bases and J by 7 bases, with 14 bases between them. The CDR3 bases are TGTGCCAGCAGCTTGGGCGGGGGCAGGTGGAATGAGCAGTTCTTC. Encoded protein: CASSLGGGRWNEQFF.

This clone was seen a few times. The CDR3 DNA reads as TGTGCCAGCAGCTCTGACAGTAGAAACACCATATATTTT. Translated, it gives CASSSDSRNTIYF. V gene TRBV4-2 combines with J gene TRBJ1-3, with D possibly matching TRBD1 (5 bases). The germline gives CDR1 LGHNA, CDR2 YNFKEQ. The V end lost 5 bases, the J end lost 5 bases, and 10 bases lay between the germline ends. The CDR3 contains 13 residues.

CDR3 coding DNA: TGTGCCAGTACTCGGGCTAGCGGGAGCGGTGAGCAGTTCTTC. This codes for CASTRASGSGEQFF. This chain uses TRBV19 with TRBJ2-1, with 10 nucleotides matching TRBD2. CDR1 and CDR2 (germline): LNHDA, SQIVND (reference sequence). V gave up 7 bases and J gave up 9 bases; unmatched junction bases: 9. There are 14 residues in the CDR3. Using reference TRBV19 and TRBJ2-1 for the parts outside the CDR3, the full variable domain is DGGITQSPKYLFRKEGQNVTLSCEQNLNHDAMYWYRQDPGQGLRLIYYSQIVNDFQKGDIAEGYSVSREKKESFPLTVTSAQKNPTAFYLCASTRASGSGEQFFGPGTRLTVL.

V gene TRBV29-1 combines with J gene TRBJ1-3; a possible D gene is TRBD1 (6 bases). Germline loops: CDR1 SQVTM, CDR2 ANQGSEA. This CDR3 has 15 amino acids. Trimming pared 4 bases from V and 0 bases from J, leaving 13 bases between. The DNA for the CDR3 is TGCAGCGTTGGAGGGGGGGGGACCTCTGGAAACACCATATATTTT. Amino acids: CSVGGGGTSGNTIYF. Complete variable domain (other parts from reference TRBV29-1 and TRBJ1-3): SAVISQKPSRDICQRGTSLTIQCQVDSQVTMMFWYRQQPGQSLTLIATANQGSEATYESGFVIDKFPISRPNLTFSTLTVSNMSPEDSSIYLCSVGGGGTSGNTIYFGEGSWLTVV.

The rearrangement links TRBV2 to TRBJ2-1, with D perhaps TRBD1 (5 bases). Trimming pared 6 bases from V and 10 bases from J, leaving 16 bases between. Germline V CDR1 and CDR2: SNHLY, FYNNEI. There are 13 residues in the CDR3. The CDR3 DNA follows: TGTGCCAGCAGGACCCGTCAGGGAACCGAGCAGTTCTTC. It translates to CASRTRQGTEQFF.